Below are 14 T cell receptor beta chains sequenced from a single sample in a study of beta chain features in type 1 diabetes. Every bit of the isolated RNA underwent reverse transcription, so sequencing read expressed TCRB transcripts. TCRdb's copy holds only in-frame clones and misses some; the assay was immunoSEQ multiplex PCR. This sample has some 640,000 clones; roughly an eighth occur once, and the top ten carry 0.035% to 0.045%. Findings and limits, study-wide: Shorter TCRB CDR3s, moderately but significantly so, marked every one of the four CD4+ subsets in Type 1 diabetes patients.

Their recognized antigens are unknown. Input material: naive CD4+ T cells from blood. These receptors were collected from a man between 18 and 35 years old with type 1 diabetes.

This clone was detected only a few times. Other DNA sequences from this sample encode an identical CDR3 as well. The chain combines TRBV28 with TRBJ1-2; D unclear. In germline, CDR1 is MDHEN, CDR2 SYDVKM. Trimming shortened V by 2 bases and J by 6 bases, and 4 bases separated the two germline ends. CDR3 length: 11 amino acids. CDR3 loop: CASSLGDGYTF. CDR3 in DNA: TGTGCCAGCAGTTTAGGGGATGGCTACACCTTC.

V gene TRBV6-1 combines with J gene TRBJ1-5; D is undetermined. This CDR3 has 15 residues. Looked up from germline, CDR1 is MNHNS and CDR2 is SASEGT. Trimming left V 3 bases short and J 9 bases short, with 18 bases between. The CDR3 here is CASSDFRQPGRPQHF. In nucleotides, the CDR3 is TGTGCCAGCAGTGATTTTCGACAACCCGGCCGGCCCCAGCATTTT.

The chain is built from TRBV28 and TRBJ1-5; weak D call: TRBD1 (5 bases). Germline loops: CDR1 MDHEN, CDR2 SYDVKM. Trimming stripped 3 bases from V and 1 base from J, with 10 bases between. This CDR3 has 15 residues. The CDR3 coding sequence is TGTGCCAGCAGTTTCGACAGACTAAGCAATCAGCCCCAGCATTTT. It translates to CASSFDRLSNQPQHF.

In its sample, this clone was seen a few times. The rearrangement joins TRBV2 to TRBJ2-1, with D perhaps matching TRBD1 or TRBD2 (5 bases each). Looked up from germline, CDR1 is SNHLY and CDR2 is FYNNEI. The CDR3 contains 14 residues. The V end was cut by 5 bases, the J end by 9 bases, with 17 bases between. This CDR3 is CASSPGAPVGEQFF. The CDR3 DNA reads TGTGCCAGCAGTCCCGGGGCCCCGGTAGGTGAGCAGTTCTTC.

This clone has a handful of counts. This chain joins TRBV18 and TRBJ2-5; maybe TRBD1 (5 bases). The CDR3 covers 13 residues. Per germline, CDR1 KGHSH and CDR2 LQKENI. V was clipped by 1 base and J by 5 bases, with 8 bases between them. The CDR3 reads CASSPRQLETQYF. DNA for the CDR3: TGTGCCAGCTCACCACGACAGTTGGAGACCCAGTACTTC. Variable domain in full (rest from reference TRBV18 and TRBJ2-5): NAGVMQNPRHLVRRRGQEARLRCSPMKGHSHVYWYRQLPEEGLKFMVYLQKENIIDESGMPKERFSAEFPKEGPSILRIQQVVRGDSAAYFCASSPRQLETQYFGPGTRLLVL.

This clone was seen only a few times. The CDR3 nucleotides are TGTGCCACCATCTCTGTAGGGGGGGCTAACACTGAAGCTTTCTTT. Translated: CATISVGGANTEAFF. This chain links TRBV10-3 with TRBJ1-1; D possibly corresponds to TRBD1 (6 bases). This CDR3 has 15 amino acids. V was trimmed by 10 bases and J by 2 bases, leaving 20 bases between them. Germline V gene lookup returns CDR1 ENHRY and CDR2 SYGVKD.

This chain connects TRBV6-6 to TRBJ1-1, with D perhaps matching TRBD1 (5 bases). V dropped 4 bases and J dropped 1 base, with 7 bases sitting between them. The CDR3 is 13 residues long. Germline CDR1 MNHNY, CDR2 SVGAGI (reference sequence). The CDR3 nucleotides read TGTGCCAGCAGTTGGGGGGAGAACACTGAAGCTTTCTTT. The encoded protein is CASSWGENTEAFF.

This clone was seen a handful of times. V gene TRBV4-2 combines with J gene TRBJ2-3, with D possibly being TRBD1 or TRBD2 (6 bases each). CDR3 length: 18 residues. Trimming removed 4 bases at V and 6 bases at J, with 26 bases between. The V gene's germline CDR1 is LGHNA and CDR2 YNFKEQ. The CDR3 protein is CASSPVGAGGRVLDTQYF. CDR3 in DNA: TGTGCCAGCAGCCCTGTTGGAGCCGGGGGCCGAGTATTGGATACGCAGTATTTT.

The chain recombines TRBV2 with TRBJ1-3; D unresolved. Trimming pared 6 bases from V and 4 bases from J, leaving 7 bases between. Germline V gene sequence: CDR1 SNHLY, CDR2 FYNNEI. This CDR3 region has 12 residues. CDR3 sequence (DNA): TGTGCCAGCAGGGCAGTCGGAAACACCATATATTTT. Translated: CASRAVGNTIYF.

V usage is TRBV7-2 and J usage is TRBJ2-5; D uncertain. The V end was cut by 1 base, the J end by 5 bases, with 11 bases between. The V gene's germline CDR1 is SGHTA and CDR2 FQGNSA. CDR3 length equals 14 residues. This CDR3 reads CASSLVRVTETQYF. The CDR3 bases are TGTGCCAGCAGCTTAGTTCGGGTGACGGAGACCCAGTACTTC. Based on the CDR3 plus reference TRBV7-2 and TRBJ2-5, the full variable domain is GAGVSQSPSNKVTEKGKDVELRCDPISGHTALYWYRQSLGQGLEFLIYFQGNSAPDKSGLPSDRFSAERTGGSVSTLTIQRTQQEDSAVYLCASSLVRVTETQYFGPGTRLLVL.

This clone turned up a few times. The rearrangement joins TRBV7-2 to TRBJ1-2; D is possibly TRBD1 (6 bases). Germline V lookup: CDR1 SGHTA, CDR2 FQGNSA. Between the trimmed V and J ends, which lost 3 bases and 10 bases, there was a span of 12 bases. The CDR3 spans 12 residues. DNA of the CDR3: TGTGCCAGCAGCTTCCGGGACACAGCCTACACCTTC. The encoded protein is CASSFRDTAYTF.

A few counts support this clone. In nucleotides, the CDR3 is TGTGCCAGCAGTTCGCACCGGGATACGCAGTATTTT. Translation gives CASSSHRDTQYF. The chain is built from TRBV6-1 and TRBJ2-3; the D is unclear. From germline, CDR1 is MNHNS and CDR2 SASEGT. The CDR3 length is 12 residues. Between the trimmed V and J ends, which lost 5 bases and 6 bases, there was a span of 9 bases.

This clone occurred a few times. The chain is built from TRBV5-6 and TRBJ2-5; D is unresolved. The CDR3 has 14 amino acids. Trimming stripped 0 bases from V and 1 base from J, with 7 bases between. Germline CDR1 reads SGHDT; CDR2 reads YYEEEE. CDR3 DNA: TGTGCCAGCAGCTTGGTTGCGGTCCAAGAGACCCAGTACTTC. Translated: CASSLVAVQETQYF.

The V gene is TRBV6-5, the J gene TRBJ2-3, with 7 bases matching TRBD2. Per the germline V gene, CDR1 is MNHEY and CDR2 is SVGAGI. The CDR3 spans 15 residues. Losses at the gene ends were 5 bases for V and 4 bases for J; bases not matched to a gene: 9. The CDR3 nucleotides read TGTGCCAGCAGTCCCGGGGTACGGGGGGCAGATACGCAGTATTTT. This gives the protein CASSPGVRGADTQYF.